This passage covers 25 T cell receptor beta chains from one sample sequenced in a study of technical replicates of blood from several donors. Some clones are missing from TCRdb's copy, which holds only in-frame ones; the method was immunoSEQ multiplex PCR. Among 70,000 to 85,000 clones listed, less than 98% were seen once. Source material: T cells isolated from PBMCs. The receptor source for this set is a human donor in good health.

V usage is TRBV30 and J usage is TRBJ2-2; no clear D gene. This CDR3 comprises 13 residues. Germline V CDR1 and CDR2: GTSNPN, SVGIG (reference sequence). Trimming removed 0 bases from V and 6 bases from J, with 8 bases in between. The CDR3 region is CAWSVRWSGELFF. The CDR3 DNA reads TGTGCCTGGAGTGTACGGTGGTCCGGGGAGCTGTTTTTT.

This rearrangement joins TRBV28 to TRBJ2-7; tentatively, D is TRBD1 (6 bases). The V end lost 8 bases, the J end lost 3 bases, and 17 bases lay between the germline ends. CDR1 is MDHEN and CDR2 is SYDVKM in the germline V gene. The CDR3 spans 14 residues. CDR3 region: CASGSPGQFYEQYF. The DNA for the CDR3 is TGTGCCAGCGGGTCTCCAGGACAGTTCTACGAGCAGTACTTC.

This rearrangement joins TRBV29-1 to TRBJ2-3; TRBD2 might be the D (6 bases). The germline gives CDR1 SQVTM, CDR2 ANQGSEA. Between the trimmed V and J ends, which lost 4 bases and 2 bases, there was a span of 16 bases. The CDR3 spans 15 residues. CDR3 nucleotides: TGCAGCGTTGGAACTCGGGGGTTGATCACAGATACGCAGTATTTT. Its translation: CSVGTRGLITDTQYF.

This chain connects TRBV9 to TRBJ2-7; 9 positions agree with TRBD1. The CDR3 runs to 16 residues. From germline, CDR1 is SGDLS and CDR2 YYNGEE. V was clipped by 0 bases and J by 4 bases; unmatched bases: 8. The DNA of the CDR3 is TGTGCCAGCAGCGTAGCAAGGGGACAGGGAGGGTACGAGCAGTACTTC. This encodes CASSVARGQGGYEQYF.

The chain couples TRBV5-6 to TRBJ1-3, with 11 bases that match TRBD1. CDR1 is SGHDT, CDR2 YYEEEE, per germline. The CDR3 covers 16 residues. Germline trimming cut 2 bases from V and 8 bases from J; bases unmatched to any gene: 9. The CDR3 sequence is CASSFRGTGGMDTIYF. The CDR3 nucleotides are TGTGCCAGCAGCTTCCGAGGGACAGGGGGAATGGACACCATATATTTT.

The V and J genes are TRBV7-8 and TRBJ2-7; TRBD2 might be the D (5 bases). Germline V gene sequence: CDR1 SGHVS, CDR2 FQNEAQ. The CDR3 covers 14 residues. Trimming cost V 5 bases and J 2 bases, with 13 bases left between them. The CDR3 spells CASSRDGNPYEQYF. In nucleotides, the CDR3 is TGTGCCAGCAGCCGAGACGGGAATCCCTACGAGCAGTACTTC.

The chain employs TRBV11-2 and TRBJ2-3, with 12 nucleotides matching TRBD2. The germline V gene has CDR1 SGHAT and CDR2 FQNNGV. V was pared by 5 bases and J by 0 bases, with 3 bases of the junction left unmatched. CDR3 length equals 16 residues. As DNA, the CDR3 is TGTGCCAGCAGCCTCGGGACTAGCGGGAGCACAGATACGCAGTATTTT. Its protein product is CASSLGTSGSTDTQYF.

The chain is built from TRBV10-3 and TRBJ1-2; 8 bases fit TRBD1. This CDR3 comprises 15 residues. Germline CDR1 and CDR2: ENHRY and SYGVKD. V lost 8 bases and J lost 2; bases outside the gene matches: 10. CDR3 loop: CAIGTLTGDNYGYTF. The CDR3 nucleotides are TGTGCCATCGGAACGTTGACAGGGGACAACTATGGCTACACCTTC.

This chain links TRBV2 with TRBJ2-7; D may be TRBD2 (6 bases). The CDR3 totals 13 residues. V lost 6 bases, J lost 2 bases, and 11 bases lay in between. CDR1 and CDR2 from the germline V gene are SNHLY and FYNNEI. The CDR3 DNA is TGTGCCAGCAGCCTAAGACTAGCCTACGAGCAGTACTTC. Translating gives CASSLRLAYEQYF.

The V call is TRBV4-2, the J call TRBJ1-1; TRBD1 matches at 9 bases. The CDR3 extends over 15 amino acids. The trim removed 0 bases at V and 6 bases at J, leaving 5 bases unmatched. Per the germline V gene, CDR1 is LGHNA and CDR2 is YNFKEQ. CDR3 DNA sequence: TGTGCCAGCAGCCAAGAAACGAGACAGGGGGCTGAAGCTTTCTTT. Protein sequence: CASSQETRQGAEAFF.

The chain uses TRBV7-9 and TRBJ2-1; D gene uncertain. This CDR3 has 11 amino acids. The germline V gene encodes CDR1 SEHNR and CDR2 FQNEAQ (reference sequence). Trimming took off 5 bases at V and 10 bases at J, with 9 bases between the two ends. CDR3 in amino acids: CASSLSREQFF. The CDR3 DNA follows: TGTGCCAGCAGCCTTTCGAGAGAGCAGTTCTTC.

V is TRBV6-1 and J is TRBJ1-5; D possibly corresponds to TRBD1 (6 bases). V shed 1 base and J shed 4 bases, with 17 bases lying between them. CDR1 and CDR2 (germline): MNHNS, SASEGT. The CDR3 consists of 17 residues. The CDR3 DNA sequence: TGTGCCAGCAGTGAAGGGACACGGACAGTCTTTAATCAGCCCCAGCATTTT. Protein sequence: CASSEGTRTVFNQPQHF.

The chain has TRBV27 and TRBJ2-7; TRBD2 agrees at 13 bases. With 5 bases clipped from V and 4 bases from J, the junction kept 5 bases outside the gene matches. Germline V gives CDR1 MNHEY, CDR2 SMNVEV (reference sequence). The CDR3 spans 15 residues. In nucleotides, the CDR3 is TGTGCCAGCAGTCACGGGACTAGCGGGGATTACGAGCAGTACTTC. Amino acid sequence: CASSHGTSGDYEQYF.

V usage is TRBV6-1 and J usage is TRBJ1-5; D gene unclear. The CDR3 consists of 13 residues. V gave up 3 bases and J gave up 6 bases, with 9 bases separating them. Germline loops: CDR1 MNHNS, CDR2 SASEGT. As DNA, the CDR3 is TGTGCCAGCAGTGACCGCGTTCGTCAGCCCCAGCATTTT. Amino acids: CASSDRVRQPQHF.

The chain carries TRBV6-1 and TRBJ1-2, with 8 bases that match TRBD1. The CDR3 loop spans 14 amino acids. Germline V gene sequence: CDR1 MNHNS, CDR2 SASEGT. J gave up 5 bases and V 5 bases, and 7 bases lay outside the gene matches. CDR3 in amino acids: CASSPRTGWYGYTF. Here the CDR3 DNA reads TGTGCCAGCAGTCCTCGGACAGGGTGGTATGGCTACACCTTC.

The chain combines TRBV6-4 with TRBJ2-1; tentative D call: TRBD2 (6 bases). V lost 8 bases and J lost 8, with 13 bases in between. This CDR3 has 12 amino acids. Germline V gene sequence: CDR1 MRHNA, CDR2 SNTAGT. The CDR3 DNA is TGTGCCAGCGGGAGGACGGGGGATGAGCAGTTCTTC. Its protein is CASGRTGDEQFF.

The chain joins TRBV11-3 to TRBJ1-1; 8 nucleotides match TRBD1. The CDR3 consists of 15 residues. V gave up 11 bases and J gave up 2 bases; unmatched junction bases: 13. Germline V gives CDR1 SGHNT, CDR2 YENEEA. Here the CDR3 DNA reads TGTGCCTGCGCAAATACGGACAGGGAAAACACTGAAGCTTTCTTT. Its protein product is CACANTDRENTEAFF.

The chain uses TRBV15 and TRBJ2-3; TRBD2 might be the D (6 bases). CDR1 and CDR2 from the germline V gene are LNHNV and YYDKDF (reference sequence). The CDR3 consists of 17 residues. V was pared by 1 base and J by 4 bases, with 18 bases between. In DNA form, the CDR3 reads TGTGCCACCAGCAGAGGGAGGGGAGCTAGCGTCGCAGATACGCAGTATTTT. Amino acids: CATSRGRGASVADTQYF.

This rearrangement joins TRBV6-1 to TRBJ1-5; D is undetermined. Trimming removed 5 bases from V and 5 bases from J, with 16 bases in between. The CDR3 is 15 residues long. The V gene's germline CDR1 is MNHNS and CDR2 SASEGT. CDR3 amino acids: CASSRTAREDQPQHF. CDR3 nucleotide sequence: TGTGCCAGCAGTCGGACTGCCCGGGAGGATCAGCCCCAGCATTTT.

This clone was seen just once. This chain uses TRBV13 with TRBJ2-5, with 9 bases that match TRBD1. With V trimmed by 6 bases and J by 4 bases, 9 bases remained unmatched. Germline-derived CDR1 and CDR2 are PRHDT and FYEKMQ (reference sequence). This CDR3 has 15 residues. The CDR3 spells CASSRQGVVGETQYF. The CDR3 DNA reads TGTGCCAGCAGTCGACAGGGGGTGGTAGGAGAGACCCAGTACTTC.

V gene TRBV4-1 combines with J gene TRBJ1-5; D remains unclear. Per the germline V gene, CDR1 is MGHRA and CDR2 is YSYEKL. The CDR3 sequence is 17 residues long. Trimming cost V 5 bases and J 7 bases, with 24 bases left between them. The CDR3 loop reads CASSDPPRGIAEQPQHF. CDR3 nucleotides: TGCGCCAGCAGCGACCCGCCCCGGGGAATCGCAGAGCAGCCCCAGCATTTT.

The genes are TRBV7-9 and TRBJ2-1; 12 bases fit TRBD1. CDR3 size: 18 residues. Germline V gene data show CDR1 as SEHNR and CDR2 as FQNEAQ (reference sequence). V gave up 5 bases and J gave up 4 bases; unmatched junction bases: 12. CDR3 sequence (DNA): TGTGCCAGCAGCCAAAGTCGTCCGGGACAGGGGGCGTACAATGAGCAGTTCTTC. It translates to CASSQSRPGQGAYNEQFF.

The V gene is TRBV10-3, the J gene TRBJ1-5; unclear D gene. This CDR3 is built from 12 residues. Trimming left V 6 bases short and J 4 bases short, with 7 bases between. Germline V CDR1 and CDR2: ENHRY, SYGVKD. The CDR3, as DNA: TGTGCCATCAGCCCGACTAATCAGCCCCAGCATTTT. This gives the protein CAISPTNQPQHF.

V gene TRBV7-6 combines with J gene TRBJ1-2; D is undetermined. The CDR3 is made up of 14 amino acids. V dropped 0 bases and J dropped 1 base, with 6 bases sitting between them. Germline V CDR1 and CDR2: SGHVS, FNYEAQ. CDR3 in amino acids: CASSLAADNYGYTF. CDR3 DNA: TGTGCCAGCAGCTTAGCGGCGGATAACTATGGCTACACCTTC.

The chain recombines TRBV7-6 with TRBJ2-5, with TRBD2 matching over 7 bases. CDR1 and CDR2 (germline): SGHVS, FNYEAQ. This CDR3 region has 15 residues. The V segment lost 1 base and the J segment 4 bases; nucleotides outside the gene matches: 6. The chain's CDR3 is CASSLEGGRVETQYF. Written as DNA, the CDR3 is TGTGCCAGCAGCTTAGAGGGCGGGAGAGTAGAGACCCAGTACTTC.